Following are 22 T cell receptor beta chains from one sample sequenced in a study of T cells in Graves' hyperthyroidism and ophthalmopathy. Template material for amplifying TCR beta CDR3 regions consisted of RNA transcripts. The HTBI primer set drove a first-round RT-PCR of the TCR CDR3. Using its own MiXCR run on the multiplex PCR reads, TCRdb lists one record per CDR3 protein. The table lists more than 450,000 distinct CDR3 sequences, 15% to 20% of them singletons. Source material: blood. Receptors originate from a man aged 40-49 years with Graves' ophthalmopathy.

This clonotype showed up many times. The rearrangement uses TRBV7-6 and TRBJ2-1; TRBD1 matches 9 bases. After removal of 4 bases from V and 3 bases from J, the junction contained 16 bases not matched to a gene. CDR1 and CDR2 (germline): SGHVS, FNYEAQ. The CDR3 has 19 residues. This chain's CDR3 is CASSSPGQGGKTVYNEQFF. In DNA form, the CDR3 reads TGTGCCAGCAGCTCCCCGGGACAGGGAGGAAAGACTGTCTACAATGAGCAGTTCTTC.

The table lists this clonotype with many counts. The chain joins TRBV11-1 to TRBJ2-1; 9 positions agree with TRBD1. Trimming removed 6 bases from V and 1 base from J; junction bases left unmatched: 4. CDR3 length equals 15 residues. Germline loops: CDR1 SGHAT, CDR2 FQDESV (reference sequence). The CDR3 is CASRQQGASYNEQFF. As DNA, the CDR3 is TGTGCCAGCAGACAACAGGGGGCTTCCTACAATGAGCAGTTCTTC.

This clonotype was recorded many times. The chain has TRBV7-2 and TRBJ2-2; perhaps TRBD2 as D (6 bases). Between the trimmed V and J ends, which lost 1 base and 6 bases, there was a span of 15 bases. Germline V gene sequence: CDR1 SGHTA, CDR2 FQGNSA. The CDR3 has 16 amino acids. The CDR3 coding sequence is TGTGCCAGCAGCTTAGTCGGTCGGGAGATCGCCGGGGAGCTGTTTTTT. Translated: CASSLVGREIAGELFF.

The chain uses TRBV10-3 and TRBJ2-3; the D is unclear. Trimming stripped 0 bases from V and 6 bases from J, with 13 bases between. This CDR3 has 15 residues. Germline V gene lookup returns CDR1 ENHRY and CDR2 SYGVKD. CDR3 residues: CAISESSRARDTQYF. For the CDR3, the DNA is TGTGCCATCAGTGAGTCTAGCCGGGCCAGGGATACGCAGTATTTT.

Worth noting for this clonotype: This may be a read error, as it is one base from a much larger clone. The CDR3 region has the DNA TGTGCCTGGAGTGCCAGCTTAAAGGGTACGCAGTATTTT. This translates into CAWSASLKGTQYF. V gene TRBV30 combines with J gene TRBJ2-3; D ambiguous. Trimming removed 1 base from V and 8 bases from J, with 13 bases in between. The CDR3 has 13 amino acids. CDR1 is GTSNPN and CDR2 is SVGIG in the germline V gene (reference sequence).

The rearrangement links TRBV7-9 to TRBJ2-4, with D unresolved. The CDR3 spans 14 residues. V was trimmed by 0 bases and J by 5 bases, leaving 8 bases between them. CDR1 SEHNR and CDR2 FQNEAQ come from the germline V gene (reference sequence). This CDR3 reads CASSLARRENIQYF. Here the CDR3 DNA reads TGTGCCAGCAGCTTAGCGAGACGGGAAAACATTCAGTACTTC.

The gene calls are TRBV18 and TRBJ1-4, with a tentative D call TRBD1 (6 bases). The germline CDR1 and CDR2 sequences are KGHSH and LQKENI. With 5 bases removed from V and 8 bases from J, the gap between germline ends came to 18 bases. The CDR3 consists of 15 residues. In nucleotides, the CDR3 is TGTGCCAGCTCATCGATACCGGGGGCGCGAGAAAAACTGTTTTTT. As protein: CASSSIPGAREKLFF.

The chain couples TRBV6-5 to TRBJ2-5, with 8 bases lining up with TRBD2. V dropped 5 bases and J dropped 2; count of bases not matched to a gene: 7. The CDR3 runs 15 residues. Germline assignment: CDR1 MNHEY and CDR2 SVGAGI. DNA of the CDR3: TGTGCCAGCAGTCCTATAGCGGGGTCGCAAGAGACCCAGTACTTC. Translating gives CASSPIAGSQETQYF.

The V and J genes are TRBV19 and TRBJ2-3, with a weak D call TRBD1 (5 bases). The CDR3 runs 11 residues. Trimming cost V 6 bases and J 5 bases, with 6 bases left between them. Germline loops: CDR1 LNHDA, CDR2 SQIVND (reference sequence). CDR3 sequence reads: CASRTEDTQYF. In DNA form, the CDR3 reads TGTGCCAGTAGGACAGAAGATACGCAGTATTTT.

This clonotype was observed a few times. CDR3 in amino acids: CASSQDLGTGFYDTQYF. Written as DNA, the CDR3 is TGTGCCAGCAGCCAAGATTTGGGGACAGGCTTTTATGACACGCAGTATTTT. The chain joins TRBV4-2 to TRBJ2-3; 8 bases fit TRBD1. Germline CDR1 reads LGHNA; CDR2 reads YNFKEQ. The CDR3 length is 17 residues. J lost 9 bases, V lost 0 bases, and 14 bases had no gene match.

In the case of this clonotype: A clone one base away is much larger, so this may be a read error. The rearrangement links TRBV7-8 to TRBJ1-1; no reliable D call. The germline CDR1 and CDR2 sequences are SGHVS and FQNEAQ. Trimming left V 0 bases short and J 6 bases short, with 17 bases between. This CDR3 spans 16 amino acids. The CDR3 DNA reads as TGTGCCAGCAGCTTAGCGATGTCGGGGATTAGTGCTGAAGCTTTCTTT. Its protein is CASSLAMSGISAEAFF. Drawing the rest from reference TRBV7-8 and TRBJ1-1, the complete variable domain is GAGVSQSPRYKVAKRGQDVALRCDPISGHVSLFWYQQALGQGPEFLTYFQNEAQLDKSGLPSDRFFAERPEGSVSTLKIQRTQQEDSAVYLCASSLAMSGISAEAFFGQGTRLTVV.

The V call is TRBV12-5, the J call TRBJ1-4; D gene unclear. V lost 3 bases and J 0 bases, leaving 8 bases between the germline ends. CDR3 length equals 15 residues. The germline V gene encodes CDR1 LGHNT and CDR2 FRNRAP. CDR3 sequence (DNA): TGTGCTAGTGGTTTCCAAACTGCAACTAATGAAAAACTGTTTTTT. It translates to CASGFQTATNEKLFF.

The V call is TRBV5-8, the J call TRBJ1-1; D uncertain. Germline V gene lookup returns CDR1 SGHTS and CDR2 YDEGEE. Trimming took off 2 bases at V and 4 bases at J, with 15 bases between the two ends. The CDR3 length is 15 residues. CDR3 DNA sequence: TGTGCCAGCAGCTTAACCAGGAAGCTAGTCACTGAAGCTTTCTTT. Translation gives CASSLTRKLVTEAFF.

The chain uses TRBV20-1 and TRBJ1-4; D ambiguous. This CDR3 spans 15 amino acids. Per the germline V gene, CDR1 is DFQATT and CDR2 is SNEGSKA (reference sequence). Trimming cost V 0 bases and J 5 bases, with 13 bases left between them. CDR3 amino acids: CSARDVFSGNEKLFF. CDR3 nucleotide sequence: TGCAGTGCTAGAGACGTTTTCAGTGGGAATGAAAAACTGTTTTTT.

This chain connects TRBV5-1 to TRBJ2-3; D remains unclear. The CDR3 is 14 amino acids. Germline CDR1 SGHRS, CDR2 YFSETQ. Trimming took off 2 bases at V and 0 bases at J, with 7 bases between the two ends. The CDR3 coding sequence is TGCGCCAGCAGCTTACACACAAGCACAGATACGCAGTATTTT. Protein sequence: CASSLHTSTDTQYF.

This clonotype came up many times. This chain connects TRBV5-1 to TRBJ2-1; no definite D call. The V gene lost 4 bases and the J gene lost 0 bases, with 11 bases spanning the gap. The CDR3 consists of 15 residues. Germline loops: CDR1 SGHRS, CDR2 YFSETQ. DNA for the CDR3: TGCGCCAGCAGCCGGACCCATAGCTCCTACAATGAGCAGTTCTTC. It specifies CASSRTHSSYNEQFF.

This sequence joins TRBV6-1 and TRBJ2-7; no clear D. Germline CDR1 reads MNHNS; CDR2 reads SASEGT. With 4 bases removed from V and 3 bases from J, the gap between germline ends came to 13 bases. This CDR3 region has 14 residues. The CDR3 DNA sequence: TGTGCCAGCAGTGCCGCCCCGATAATCTACGAGCAGTACTTC. Translating it yields CASSAAPIIYEQYF.

This clonotype appeared many times. V gene TRBV9 combines with J gene TRBJ1-2, with unresolved D. The V end lost 4 bases, the J end lost 3 bases, and 13 bases lay between the germline ends. The CDR3 length is 14 residues. Per the germline V gene, CDR1 is SGDLS and CDR2 is YYNGEE. The CDR3, as DNA: TGTGCCAGCAGCCCCCACCGGGCCGACTATGGCTACACCTTC. As protein: CASSPHRADYGYTF. Full variable domain (missing parts from reference TRBV9 and TRBJ1-2): DSGVTQTPKHLITATGQRVTLRCSPRSGDLSVYWYQQSLDQGLQFLIQYYNGEERAKGNILERFSAQQFPDLHSELNLSSLELGDSALYFCASSPHRADYGYTFGSGTRLTVV.

Many counts were recorded for this clonotype. The V call is TRBV18, the J call TRBJ1-1; tentative D call: TRBD1 (6 bases). The CDR3 is made up of 15 amino acids. The ends were cut back, 3 bases at V and 1 base at J, with 12 bases in the middle. Germline CDR1 KGHSH, CDR2 LQKENI. The CDR3, as DNA: TGTGCCAGCTCACCGGCCATGACAGGGAACACTGAAGCTTTCTTT. This codes for CASSPAMTGNTEAFF.

The rearrangement uses TRBV7-3 and TRBJ1-2, with D perhaps matching TRBD1 (5 bases). Germline values: CDR1 SGHTA, CDR2 FQGTGA. Deletions cut 5 bases from V and 3 bases from J, with 13 bases between. The CDR3 runs to 14 residues. DNA for the CDR3: TGTGCCAGCAGCATCGCCGGGGCGGACTATGGCTACACCTTC. This sequence encodes CASSIAGADYGYTF.

The V call is TRBV7-8, the J call TRBJ1-2; tentatively, D is TRBD1 (6 bases). The germline CDR1 and CDR2 sequences are SGHVS and FQNEAQ. V lost 4 bases to trimming and J lost 10 bases, with 19 bases between them. This CDR3 comprises 14 residues. This CDR3 reads CASSSRSGQGSYTF. CDR3 bases: TGTGCCAGCAGCTCCCGATCCGGGCAGGGGTCCTACACCTTC.

This chain links TRBV3-1 with TRBJ1-3, with no clear D. From germline, CDR1 is LGHDT and CDR2 YNNKEL (reference sequence). The CDR3 runs to 14 residues. V shed 5 bases and J shed 2 bases, with 10 bases lying between them. CDR3 loop: CASSSPRPGNTIYF. The CDR3 DNA sequence: TGTGCCAGCAGCTCCCCGCGCCCTGGAAACACCATATATTTT.